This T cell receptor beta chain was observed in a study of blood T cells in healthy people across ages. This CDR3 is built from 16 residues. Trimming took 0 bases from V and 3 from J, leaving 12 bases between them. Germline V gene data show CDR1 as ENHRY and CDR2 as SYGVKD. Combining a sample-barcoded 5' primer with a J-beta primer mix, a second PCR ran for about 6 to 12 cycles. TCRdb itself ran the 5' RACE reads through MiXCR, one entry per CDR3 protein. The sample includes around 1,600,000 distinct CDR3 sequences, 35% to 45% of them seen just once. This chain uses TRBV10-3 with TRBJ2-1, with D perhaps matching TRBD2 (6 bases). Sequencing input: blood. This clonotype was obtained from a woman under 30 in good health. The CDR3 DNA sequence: TGTGCCATCAGTGAGTCCGAGGCTAGCGTCTACAATGAGCAGTTCTTC. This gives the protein CAISESEASVYNEQFF.